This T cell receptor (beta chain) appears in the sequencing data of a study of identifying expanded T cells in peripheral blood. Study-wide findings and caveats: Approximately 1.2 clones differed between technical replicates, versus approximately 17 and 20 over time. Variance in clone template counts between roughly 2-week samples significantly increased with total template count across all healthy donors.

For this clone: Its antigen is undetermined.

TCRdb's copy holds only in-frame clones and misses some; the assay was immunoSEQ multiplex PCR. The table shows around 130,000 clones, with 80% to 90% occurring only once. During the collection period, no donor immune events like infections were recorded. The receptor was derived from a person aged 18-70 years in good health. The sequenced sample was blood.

CDR3 sequence: CASSLTTGLRVNEQFF. CDR3 DNA sequence: TGTGCCAGCAGCTTGACGACGGGACTACGGGTGAATGAGCAGTTCTTC. This rearrangement joins TRBV5-5 to TRBJ2-1; 7 positions agree with TRBD2. The CDR3 has 16 residues. The V and J ends lost 1 base and 7 bases, in that order; junction bases with no gene match: 11. Germline CDR1 reads SGHKS; CDR2 reads YYEKEE (reference sequence).